Below, 27 T cell receptor beta chains from the same sample are listed, as sequenced in a study of vaccination and CD4 T cells after COVID-19. Antigens of these TCRs are unknown. Sequencing of DNA taken from cultured CD4+ T cells relied on the Oncomine TCR Beta short-read assay. In TCRdb, the PCR reads were re-called with MiXCR into one record per CDR3 protein. Of approximately 18,000 distinct CDR3 sequences listed, around 55% are singletons. The treatment: roughly 10-day PBMC culture with coronavirus spike peptide pools or control peptides (ViraFEST assay). Material for sequencing was CD4+ T cells from blood, cultured in vitro. The receptors were gathered from a human donor who had recovered from COVID-19.

This clonotype occurred a few times. J is TRBJ2-2 and V is TRBV7-2; the D is unclear. CDR3 length: 15 amino acids. The germline V gene encodes CDR1 SGHTA and CDR2 FQGNSA. V lost 1 base to trimming and J lost 4 bases, with 10 bases between them. The CDR3 DNA reads TGTGCCAGCAGCTTAGGAGAGGTTCGCACCGGGGAGCTGTTTTTT. Its protein product is CASSLGEVRTGELFF.

The V gene is TRBV20-1, the J gene TRBJ1-2, with 9 bases identical to TRBD1. This CDR3 is built from 12 residues. CDR1 is DFQATT, CDR2 SNEGSKA, per germline (reference sequence). Trimming removed 4 bases from V and 7 bases from J; junction bases left unmatched: 4. CDR3: CSATDRGAGYTF. CDR3 DNA: TGCAGTGCTACCGACAGGGGGGCTGGCTACACCTTC.

J is TRBJ1-5 and V is TRBV15; D is unresolved. V was pared by 0 bases and J by 4 bases, with 7 bases between. Looked up from germline, CDR1 is LNHNV and CDR2 is YYDKDF (reference sequence). This CDR3 spans 14 amino acids. CDR3 region: CATSREEGNQPQHF. The CDR3 DNA is TGTGCCACCAGCAGAGAGGAGGGAAATCAGCCCCAGCATTTT.

The V gene is TRBV2, the J gene TRBJ2-7; 10 positions match TRBD1. The germline V gene has CDR1 SNHLY and CDR2 FYNNEI. V lost 3 bases to trimming and J lost 5 bases; unmatched junction nucleotides: 4. The CDR3 has 14 amino acids. CDR3 region: CASSDRDRGDEQYF. The CDR3 DNA follows: TGTGCCAGCAGTGATAGGGACAGGGGCGACGAGCAGTACTTC.

This sequence joins TRBV10-3 and TRBJ2-1; TRBD2 matches at 9 bases. The CDR3 runs 16 residues. Per the germline V gene, CDR1 is ENHRY and CDR2 is SYGVKD. The V and J ends lost 4 bases and 3 bases, in that order; junction bases with no gene match: 7. CDR3: CAISGRLADSYNEQFF. CDR3 DNA: TGTGCCATCAGTGGCCGACTAGCGGACAGCTACAATGAGCAGTTCTTC.

The chain has TRBV6-1 and TRBJ2-3; 7 bases line up with TRBD1. The CDR3 consists of 14 residues. The junction had 9 bases not matched to a gene; V was cut back by 7 bases and J by 5 bases. Germline V lookup: CDR1 MNHNS, CDR2 SASEGT. The CDR3 is CASKLRGRGDTQYF. CDR3 DNA sequence: TGTGCCAGCAAATTAAGGGGGCGCGGAGATACGCAGTATTTT.

This clonotype has only a few counts. The chain combines TRBV6-1 with TRBJ2-3, with D maybe TRBD1 (6 bases). With 7 bases removed from V and 0 bases from J, the gap between germline ends came to 11 bases. Germline-derived CDR1 and CDR2 are MNHNS and SASEGT. This CDR3 comprises 14 residues. The CDR3 spells CASKDSSSTDTQYF. The CDR3 nucleotides are TGTGCCAGCAAGGACAGCTCTAGCACAGATACGCAGTATTTT.

The chain carries TRBV2 and TRBJ1-1; D is perhaps TRBD1 (5 bases). In germline, CDR1 is SNHLY, CDR2 FYNNEI. The CDR3 length is 13 residues. Trimming stripped 7 bases from V and 0 bases from J, with 9 bases between. The CDR3 region is CASTGQLNTEAFF. The CDR3 bases are TGTGCCAGCACTGGACAACTGAACACTGAAGCTTTCTTT.

This clonotype showed up just once. The chain combines TRBV7-2 with TRBJ2-5; 11 bases are shared with TRBD1. The germline V gene has CDR1 SGHTA and CDR2 FQGNSA. This CDR3 is built from 16 residues. With V trimmed by 4 bases and J by 4 bases, 8 bases remained unmatched. Written as DNA, the CDR3 is TGTGCCAGCAGCTCAAGGACGGGGACAGGGGGAGAGACCCAGTACTTC. Its protein product is CASSSRTGTGGETQYF. The full variable domain, completed using reference TRBV7-2 and TRBJ2-5, is GAGVSQSPSNKVTEKGKDVELRCDPISGHTALYWYRQSLGQGLEFLIYFQGNSAPDKSGLPSDRFSAERTGGSVSTLTIQRTQQEDSAVYLCASSSRTGTGGETQYFGPGTRLLVL.

The chain recombines TRBV20-1 with TRBJ1-2; 9 positions match TRBD1. Germline V gene sequence: CDR1 DFQATT, CDR2 SNEGSKA (reference sequence). J lost 6 bases, V lost 0 bases, and 5 bases had no gene match. The CDR3 contains 14 residues. The CDR3 DNA follows: TGCAGTGCTAGAGAGGACAGGGGTTTTGATGGCTACACCTTC. This gives the protein CSAREDRGFDGYTF.

This clonotype showed up just a few times. The genes are TRBV20-1 and TRBJ2-5; D tentatively fits TRBD1 or TRBD2 (5 bases each). The CDR3 length is 15 residues. Germline V gene lookup returns CDR1 DFQATT and CDR2 SNEGSKA (reference sequence). V lost 5 bases, J lost 9 bases, and 25 bases lay in between. In DNA, the CDR3 is TGCAGTGCTCCCCTTCCGGGGCCCCAAGAGACGGCCCAGTACTTC. Amino acid sequence: CSAPLPGPQETAQYF.

V usage is TRBV7-2 and J usage is TRBJ2-3; tentative D call: TRBD2 (6 bases). The CDR3 is 16 residues long. The V end was cut by 1 base, the J end by 3 bases, with 14 bases between. Per germline, CDR1 SGHTA and CDR2 FQGNSA. For the CDR3, the DNA is TGTGCCAGCAGCTTAGGGTACGCGGGGAGGACAGATACGCAGTATTTT. It encodes CASSLGYAGRTDTQYF.

This clonotype was found a few times. This chain links TRBV24-1 with TRBJ1-2, with 7 bases fitting TRBD1. The CDR3 is made up of 13 amino acids. The trim removed 7 bases at V and 6 bases at J, leaving 7 bases unmatched. Germline V CDR1 and CDR2: KGHDR, SFDVKD. The CDR3 nucleotides are TGTGCCACCAGACCGACAGGGCGAAATGGCTACACCTTC. Its protein is CATRPTGRNGYTF.

V is TRBV20-1 and J is TRBJ2-5; D gene uncertain. V was clipped by 3 bases and J by 1 base, with 15 bases between them. This CDR3 has 15 amino acids. Germline values: CDR1 DFQATT, CDR2 SNEGSKA (reference sequence). The CDR3 DNA sequence: TGCAGTGCTAGGAAGCTACGAGGTGTCCAAGAGACCCAGTACTTC. Its translation: CSARKLRGVQETQYF.

CDR3 loop: CATSDSGLAGARETQYF. The CDR3 DNA sequence: TGTGCCACCAGTGATTCGGGACTAGCGGGAGCTCGAGAGACCCAGTACTTC. V gene TRBV24-1 combines with J gene TRBJ2-5; the match to TRBD2 covers 14 bases. V lost 2 bases and J lost 4; bases outside the gene matches: 5. CDR1 and CDR2 from the germline V gene are KGHDR and SFDVKD. CDR3 length: 17 residues.

This chain links TRBV30 with TRBJ1-6; D gene uncertain. The length of the CDR3 is 13 residues. Germline V gene sequence: CDR1 GTSNPN, CDR2 SVGIG (reference sequence). The V and J ends lost 5 bases and 5 bases respectively, with 10 bases between them. CDR3 protein: CAWEALNNSPLHF. The CDR3 DNA reads TGTGCCTGGGAGGCACTCAATAATTCACCCCTCCACTTT. Full variable domain (remainder filled in from reference TRBV30 and TRBJ1-6): SQTIHQWPATLVQPVGSPLSLECTVEGTSNPNLYWYRQAAGRGLQLLFYSVGIGQISSEVPQNLSASRPQDRQFILSSKKLLLSDSGFYLCAWEALNNSPLHFGNGTRLTVT.

The chain couples TRBV20-1 to TRBJ1-5; D gene ambiguous. V dropped 2 bases and J dropped 0 bases, with 17 bases sitting between them. The CDR3 runs to 17 residues. Per germline, CDR1 DFQATT and CDR2 SNEGSKA (reference sequence). CDR3 sequence: CSARPQPPLYSNQPQHF. For the CDR3, the DNA is TGCAGTGCTAGACCTCAGCCCCCTCTATATAGCAATCAGCCCCAGCATTTT.

The rearrangement joins TRBV7-2 to TRBJ2-5; 12 nucleotides agree with TRBD1. The CDR3 runs 15 residues. V lost 5 bases, J lost 4 bases, and 5 bases stayed unmatched. The germline V gene has CDR1 SGHTA and CDR2 FQGNSA. The CDR3 DNA is TGTGCCAGCAGCGGGGACAGGGGGCGTCTAGAGACCCAGTACTTC. It codes for CASSGDRGRLETQYF.

This clonotype showed up just a few times. In nucleotides, the CDR3 is TGTGCCAGCAGTTTAAGGGGGGGGACAACCGAAGCTTTCTTT. Translation gives CASSLRGGTTEAFF. V gene TRBV27 combines with J gene TRBJ1-1; D is perhaps TRBD1 (6 bases). The CDR3 has 14 residues. Trimming shortened V by 2 bases and J by 8 bases, and 15 bases separated the two germline ends. CDR1 MNHEY and CDR2 SMNVEV come from the germline V gene (reference sequence).

This clonotype was counted between two and nine times. This chain joins TRBV6-2 or TRBV6-3 and TRBJ2-3; 7 bases match TRBD2. Looked up from germline, CDR1 is MNHEY and CDR2 is SVGEGT. This CDR3 region has 14 residues. The J segment lost 6 bases and the V segment lost 5 bases, leaving 8 bases of the junction unmatched. The CDR3 sequence: CASSHGLGSDTQYF. The CDR3 DNA reads as TGTGCCAGCAGTCACGGACTAGGGTCGGATACGCAGTATTTT.

The chain is built from TRBV20-1 and TRBJ2-3, with 10 bases aligning to TRBD2. J gave up 1 base and V 5 bases, and 0 bases lay outside the gene matches. CDR1 and CDR2 from the germline V gene are DFQATT and SNEGSKA (reference sequence). The CDR3 consists of 13 residues. CDR3 sequence (DNA): TGCAGTGCTGGACTAGCGGGCACAGATACGCAGTATTTT. Translation: CSAGLAGTDTQYF.

The V gene is TRBV7-2, the J gene TRBJ2-7, with D tentatively TRBD2 (6 bases). V lost 4 bases and J 3 bases, leaving 13 bases between the germline ends. There are 14 residues in the CDR3. Germline values: CDR1 SGHTA, CDR2 FQGNSA. The CDR3 nucleotides read TGTGCCAGCAGCTCGGGACCCGGGGGCTACGAGCAGTACTTC. Its translation is CASSSGPGGYEQYF.

This clonotype was recorded a few times. V usage is TRBV2 and J usage is TRBJ1-2; D may be TRBD1 (6 bases). This CDR3 is 17 amino acids long. CDR1 is SNHLY and CDR2 is FYNNEI in the germline V gene. Trimming shortened V by 5 bases and J by 4 bases, and 23 bases separated the two germline ends. The CDR3 DNA reads as TGTGCCAGCAGTCCCCGGGGGAAAACAGGGTTTGGCTATGGCTACACCTTC. This codes for CASSPRGKTGFGYGYTF. The variable domain in full, completed from reference TRBV2 and TRBJ1-2, reads EPEVTQTPSHQVTQMGQEVILRCVPISNHLYFYWYRQILGQKVEFLVSFYNNEISEKSEIFDDQFSVERPDGSNFTLKIRSTKLEDSAMYFCASSPRGKTGFGYGYTFGSGTRLTVV.

This chain links TRBV20-1 with TRBJ1-1, with D perhaps TRBD1 (6 bases). This CDR3 is built from 14 residues. Germline assignment: CDR1 DFQATT and CDR2 SNEGSKA (reference sequence). The V gene lost 6 bases and the J gene lost 1 base, with 15 bases spanning the gap. CDR3 nucleotides: TGCAGTGCGTTGGGGGGCAGGACGAACACTGAAGCTTTCTTT. It encodes CSALGGRTNTEAFF.

The CDR3 loop reads CSARDYTSGNTEAFF. In DNA, the CDR3 is TGCAGTGCTAGAGACTATACATCCGGGAACACTGAAGCTTTCTTT. The V call is TRBV20-1, the J call TRBJ1-1; D is undetermined. There are 15 residues in the CDR3. From germline, CDR1 is DFQATT and CDR2 SNEGSKA (reference sequence). Trimming pared 0 bases from V and 1 base from J, leaving 12 bases between.

This clonotype has just a few counts. This chain links TRBV6-2 or TRBV6-3 with TRBJ2-5; tentative D call: TRBD1 (7 bases). The CDR3 has 15 residues. From germline, CDR1 is MNHEY and CDR2 SVGEGT. Between the trimmed V and J ends, which lost 5 bases and 5 bases, there was a span of 18 bases. This CDR3 is CASSRRAGGRETQYF. The CDR3 DNA is TGTGCCAGCAGTCGCCGGGCAGGGGGGCGCGAGACCCAGTACTTC.

This clonotype was detected a few times. The chain recombines TRBV20-1 with TRBJ2-4; 11 bases are a match to TRBD2. The CDR3 covers 14 residues. Unmatched junction bases numbered 6, after V lost 5 bases and J lost 6 bases. The germline gives CDR1 DFQATT, CDR2 SNEGSKA (reference sequence). This chain's CDR3 is CSAVAGGPGNIQYF. CDR3 in DNA: TGCAGTGCTGTAGCGGGAGGGCCTGGAAACATTCAGTACTTC.